This T cell receptor beta chain derives from a study of neoadjuvant nivolumab and ipilimumab in lung cancer. Overall study context: Nivolumab 3 mg/kg was given days 1, 15 and 29, plus ipilimumab 1 mg/kg day 1 in combination. The study, taken as a whole, reports: TCR clonality did not significantly correlate with pathologic tumor regression. Resected-tumor TCR richness correlated positively with pretherapy blood richness.

Some clones are missing from TCRdb's copy, which holds only in-frame ones; the method was immunoSEQ multiplex PCR. The table records 26,000 or so clones, about 83% of them present only once. CDR3 length: 11 residues. Germline CDR1 SSHAT, CDR2 FNYEAQ (reference sequence). This clone turned up a few times. Its antigen is not identified. Source: tumor tissue, taken after neoadjuvant nivolumab, alone or with ipilimumab, at or shortly before surgery. V gene TRBV7-7 combines with J gene TRBJ2-5; perhaps TRBD2 as D (8 bases). The TCR was taken from an adult with non-small cell lung cancer. CDR3 loop: CASGTEETQYF. As DNA, the CDR3 is TGTGCTAGCGGGACAGAAGAGACCCAGTACTTC.